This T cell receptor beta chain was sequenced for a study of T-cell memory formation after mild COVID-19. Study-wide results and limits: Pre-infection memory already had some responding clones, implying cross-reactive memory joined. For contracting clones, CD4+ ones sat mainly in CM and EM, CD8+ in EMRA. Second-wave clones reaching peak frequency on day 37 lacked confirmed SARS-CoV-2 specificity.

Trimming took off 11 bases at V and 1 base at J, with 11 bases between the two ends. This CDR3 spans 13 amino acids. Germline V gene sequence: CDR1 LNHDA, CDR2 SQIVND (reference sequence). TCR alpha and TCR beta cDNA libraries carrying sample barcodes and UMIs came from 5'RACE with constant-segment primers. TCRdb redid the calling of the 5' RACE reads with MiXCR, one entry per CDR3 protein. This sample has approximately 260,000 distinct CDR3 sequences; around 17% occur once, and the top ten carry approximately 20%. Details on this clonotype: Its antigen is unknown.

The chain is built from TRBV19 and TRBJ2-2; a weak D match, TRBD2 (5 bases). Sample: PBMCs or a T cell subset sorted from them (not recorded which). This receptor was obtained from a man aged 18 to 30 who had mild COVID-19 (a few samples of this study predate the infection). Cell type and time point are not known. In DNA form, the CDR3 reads TGTGCCTCCTGGGGAGTGAACACCGGGGAGCTGTTTTTT. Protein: CASWGVNTGELFF.